The 3 T cell receptor beta chains reported below all come from one sample, sequenced in a study of identical twins. TCRdb re-called the 5' RACE reads through MiXCR, storing one row per CDR3 protein. The repertoire includes approximately 1.8 million distinct CDR3 sequences, 25% to 35% of them detected once, and about 0.3% sits in the top ten. Sequencing was performed on cord blood. The source of these receptors is a newborn girl in good health.

The CDR3 nucleotides are TGTGCCGGCGGACTAGCGAGAACAGATACGCAGTATTTT. Translation: CAGGLARTDTQYF. The chain joins TRBV27 to TRBJ2-3; 9 bases are a match to TRBD2. The germline V gene has CDR1 MNHEY and CDR2 SMNVEV (reference sequence). V was pared by 11 bases and J by 3 bases, with 6 bases of the junction left unmatched. The CDR3 extends over 13 amino acids.

The genes are TRBV3-1 and TRBJ2-7; 12 bases fit TRBD1. CDR1 is LGHDT and CDR2 is YNNKEL in the germline V gene (reference sequence). CDR3 length: 15 residues. J gave up 5 bases and V 1 base, and 3 bases lay outside the gene matches. The DNA of the CDR3 is TGTGCCAGCAGCCAAGCCGGGACAGGGGGCCACGAGCAGTACTTC. It specifies CASSQAGTGGHEQYF.

This clonotype was counted between two and nine times. The V gene is TRBV5-4, the J gene TRBJ1-1; D perhaps matches TRBD1 (5 bases). This CDR3 contains 15 residues. The V and J ends lost 0 bases and 4 bases respectively, with 13 bases between them. CDR1 and CDR2 (germline): SGHNT, YYREEE (reference sequence). CDR3 sequence: CASSLVRGRSTEAFF. As DNA, the CDR3 is TGTGCCAGCAGCTTGGTTAGGGGCCGGAGCACTGAAGCTTTCTTT.